The source of this T cell receptor beta chain is a study of cytomegalovirus exposure and HLA in healthy donors. Primers included in the PCR were 60 Vbeta and 13 Jbeta primers. TCRdb keeps only in-frame clones here, not all; method: immunoSEQ multiplex PCR. The repertoire holds roughly 93,000 clones, with roughly three quarters as singletons. The length of the CDR3 is 14 residues. Looked up from germline, CDR1 is SGHRS and CDR2 is YFSETQ. Deletions cut 3 bases from V and 2 bases from J, with 8 bases between. This sequence joins TRBV5-1 and TRBJ2-2; the D gene is possibly TRBD2 (5 bases). Input material: PBMCs. This TCR derives from a man aged 35-49 years in good health and CMV-seronegative. The CDR3 protein is CASSSDSNTGELFF. The CDR3 region has the DNA TGCGCCAGCAGCTCGGACTCTAACACCGGGGAGCTGTTTTTT. The full variable domain, completed using reference TRBV5-1 and TRBJ2-2, is KAGVTQTPRYLIKTRGQQVTLSCSPISGHRSVSWYQQTPGQGLQFLFEYFSETQRNKGNFPGRFSGRQFSNSRSEMNVSTLELGDSALYLCASSSDSNTGELFFGEGSRLTVL.